The source of this T cell receptor (beta chain) is a study of human T cells and chemical hapten exposure. Study-level findings and limits: Among TCRs, those above 1 in 1000 frequency were unaffected by DPC sensitization. Clustering by CDR3 similarity yielded significantly more large clusters from expanded TCRs than controls.

The germline gives CDR1 SGHTA, CDR2 FQGTGA. V lost 5 bases to trimming and J lost 4 bases, with 17 bases between them. This CDR3 is 15 amino acids long. Time point in this sample: pre-sensitization, week 0. The treatment: therapeutic diphenylcyclopropenone sensitization with weekly scalp DPC. Unique molecular identifiers were affixed to discrete cDNA molecules within the library. TCRdb reprocessed the RACE reads with MiXCR, giving one entry per CDR3 protein. The sample comprises approximately 260,000 distinct CDR3 sequences, 7.5% to 8% of which are singletons, and 0.9% to 1.5% rests with the top ten. This clonotype was seen repeatedly, ten times or more. Its target is not known.

Sequencing was performed on whole blood, taken in connection with sensitization to the hapten diphenylcyclopropenone (DPC). V and J are TRBV7-3 and TRBJ2-5; perhaps TRBD2 as D (6 bases). This clonotype was sampled from a young man with alopecia areata. Some clones in this sample may be carry-over from other donors' samples. CDR3 protein: CASSPSPVEGETQYF. The CDR3 nucleotides read TGTGCCAGCAGCCCCTCCCCGGTGGAGGGAGAGACCCAGTACTTC.